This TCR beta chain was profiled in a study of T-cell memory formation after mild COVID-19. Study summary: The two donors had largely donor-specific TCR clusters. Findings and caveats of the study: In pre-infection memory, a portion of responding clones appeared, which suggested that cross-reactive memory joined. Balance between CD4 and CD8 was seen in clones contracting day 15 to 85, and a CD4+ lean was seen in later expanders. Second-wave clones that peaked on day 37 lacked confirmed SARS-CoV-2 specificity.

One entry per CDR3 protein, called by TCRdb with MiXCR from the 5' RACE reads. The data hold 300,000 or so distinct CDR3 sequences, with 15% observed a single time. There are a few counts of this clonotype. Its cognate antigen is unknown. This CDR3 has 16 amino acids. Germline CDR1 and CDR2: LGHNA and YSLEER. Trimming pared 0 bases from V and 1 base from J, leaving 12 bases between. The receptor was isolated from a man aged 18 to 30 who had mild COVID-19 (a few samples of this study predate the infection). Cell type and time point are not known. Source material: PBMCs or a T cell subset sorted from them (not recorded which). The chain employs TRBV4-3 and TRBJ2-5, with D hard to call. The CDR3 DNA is TGCGCCAGCAGCCAAGATGGGGTACAGTTCCAAGAGACCCAGTACTTC. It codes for CASSQDGVQFQETQYF.